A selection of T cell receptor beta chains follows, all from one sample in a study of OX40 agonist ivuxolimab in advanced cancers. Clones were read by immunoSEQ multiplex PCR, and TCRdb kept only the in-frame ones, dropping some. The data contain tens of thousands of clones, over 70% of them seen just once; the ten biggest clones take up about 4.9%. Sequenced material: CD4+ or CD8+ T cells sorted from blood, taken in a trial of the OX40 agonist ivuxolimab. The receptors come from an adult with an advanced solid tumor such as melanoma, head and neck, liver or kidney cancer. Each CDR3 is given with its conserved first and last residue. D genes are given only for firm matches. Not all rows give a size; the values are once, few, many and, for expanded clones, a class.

TGTGCCACCCAAACGGGACAGGGTGGGGTCCACACTGAAGCTTTCTTT CATQTGQGGVHTEAFF TRBD1 TRBV27 NA TRBJ1-1
TGTGCCAGCAGTGATACGACAGGGGGCGGAGAGACCCAGTACTTC CASSDTTGGGETQYF TRBD1 TRBV2 NA TRBJ2-5
TGTGCCAGCTCACAGGCATCCCTATGGGCGTCTGGAAACACCATATATTTT CASSQASLWASGNTIYF NA TRBV18 NA TRBJ1-3
TGTGCCAGCAGCTTAGGGGACCGAACCGGGGAGCTGTTTTTT CASSLGDRTGELFF NA TRBV7-9 NA TRBJ2-2
TGCGCCAGCAGCCAAGCTTTGAATGAGCAGTTCTTC CASSQALNEQFF NA TRBV4-1 NA TRBJ2-1
TGTGCCAGCAGCTTTACTAGAGACAGAGCCTCCGAGGGAAACACCATATATTTT CASSFTRDRASEGNTIYF NA TRBV11-3 NA TRBJ1-3
TGCGCCAGCAGCCAAGATGAGGTTGGGAGGGTCGTGGCTTTCTTT CASSQDEVGRVVAFF NA TRBV4-1 NA TRBJ1-1
TGCGCCAGCAGCTTGGGGGACAGGGACGGGGAGACCCAGTACTTC CASSLGDRDGETQYF TRBD1 TRBV5-1 NA TRBJ2-5
TGCAGCGGTAAGGGACAGGGTGTAACTGAAGCTTTCTTT CSGKGQGVTEAFF TRBD1 TRBV29-1 NA TRBJ1-1
TGTGCCAGCAGCTCCTCGGGCCCCTACGAGCAGTACTTC CASSSSGPYEQYF NA TRBV11-3 NA TRBJ2-7
TGTGCCAGCATGAGCGCACTCAGGGACTACGAGCAGTACTTC CASMSALRDYEQYF NA TRBV6-5 once TRBJ2-7
TGTGCCTGGAGTCGGAGAGGGGGGGAGACCCAGTACTTC CAWSRRGGETQYF NA TRBV30 NA TRBJ2-5
TGTGCCAGCAGTGTTAGGGGACTTAGCAATCAGCCCCAGCATTTT CASSVRGLSNQPQHF NA TRBV2 NA TRBJ1-5
TGTGCCAGCAGTTACGCAAAGGGACAGACCTACGAGCAGTACTTC CASSYAKGQTYEQYF TRBD1 TRBV6-6 NA TRBJ2-7
TGTGCCAGCAGTTACCTCGACAATATCCAGCCCCAGCATTTT CASSYLDNIQPQHF NA TRBV6-6 few TRBJ1-5
TGTGCCAGCAGCGGGACACTAGCGGGAGCGACCTACAATGAGCAGTTCTTC CASSGTLAGATYNEQFF TRBD2 TRBV7-9 NA TRBJ2-1
TGTGCCAGCAAAACCGGGACAGGGACTGGAAACACCATATATTTT CASKTGTGTGNTIYF TRBD1 TRBV5-4 NA TRBJ1-3
TGTGCCAGTAGTAAAGATCTGGGGAGTGTCTCTGGAAACACCATATATTTT CASSKDLGSVSGNTIYF NA TRBV19 NA TRBJ1-3
TGTGCCAGCAGCTTGAGGGCAGGAGGCCACGAGCAGTACTTC CASSLRAGGHEQYF NA TRBV5-6 NA TRBJ2-7
TGCGCCAGCAGCCAGGGACAGGGAAGAAGGAGGTATGGCTACACCTTC CASSQGQGRRRYGYTF TRBD1 TRBV4-1 NA TRBJ1-2
TGTGCCAGCAGTTTCCTCAGAGATCAGCCCCAGCATTTT CASSFLRDQPQHF NA TRBV27 NA TRBJ1-5
TGTGCCAGCTATTCTAACTCTAACACCGGGGAGCTGTTTTTT CASYSNSNTGELFF NA TRBV2 NA TRBJ2-2
TGTGCCACTCGGGGGGCGGGGAACACTGAAGCTTTCTTT CATRGAGNTEAFF NA TRBV10-3 NA TRBJ1-1
TGTGCCAGCAGCGCAGGGGATGGCTACACCTTC CASSAGDGYTF NA TRBV6-1 few TRBJ1-2
TGTGCCAGCAGTACCCAGGGATTTGCGCCAGATACGCAGTATTTT CASSTQGFAPDTQYF NA TRBV6-5 few TRBJ2-3
TGTGCCAGCAGTGAATATACGGGGGGCGATACGCAGTATTTT CASSEYTGGDTQYF NA TRBV25-1 once TRBJ2-3
TGTGCCAGCAGTTACGGGCAGGGCGCCTACGAGCAGTACTTC CASSYGQGAYEQYF NA TRBV6-5 NA TRBJ2-7
TGTGCCAGCAGCCGAGGGGCGGGAGGTGGATCCTACGAGCAGTACTTC CASSRGAGGGSYEQYF TRBD2 TRBV11-3 NA TRBJ2-7
TGTGCCATCAGGGCGACATCCTACGAGCAGTACTTC CAIRATSYEQYF NA TRBV10-3 NA TRBJ2-7
TGTGCCAGTAGTAACTTCATAAGCACAGATACGCAGTATTTT CASSNFISTDTQYF NA TRBV19 NA TRBJ2-3
TGTGCCAGCAGCGAGGGACCGAGTAATGAAAAACTGTTTTTT CASSEGPSNEKLFF NA TRBV5-4 few TRBJ1-4
TGTGCCTGGAGTGTAGGACAGGGGGGAGATACGCAGTATTTT CAWSVGQGGDTQYF TRBD1 TRBV30 NA TRBJ2-3
TGCGCCAGCAGCTCGACAGGGGGTTCGTACACTGAAGCTTTCTTT CASSSTGGSYTEAFF TRBD1 TRBV5-1 NA TRBJ1-1
TGTGCCAGCTCACCAAACAGCGAAGAAGGCTACACCTTC CASSPNSEEGYTF NA TRBV18 NA TRBJ1-2
TGTGCCAGTATTGGGAGTGCAACTAATGAAAAACTGTTTTTT CASIGSATNEKLFF NA TRBV19 NA TRBJ1-4
TGTGCCAGCAGCTTCTCCACAGGCGCGGAGAATGAGCAGTTCTTC CASSFSTGAENEQFF NA TRBV9 NA TRBJ2-1
TGTGCCAGTAGTATAGGAAGCAGGGGGGAACACTCCTACGAGCAGTACTTC CASSIGSRGEHSYEQYF NA TRBV19 NA TRBJ2-7
TGCGCCAGCGGCAGTCAAGCGGGAGGTGCAGATACGCAGTATTTT CASGSQAGGADTQYF TRBD2 TRBV4-1 NA TRBJ2-3
TGTGCCATCAGTGAGAGGGTTGGCGGGAGTTCAAACAATGAGCAGTTCTTC CAISERVGGSSNNEQFF TRBD2 TRBV10-3 NA TRBJ2-1
TGTGCCAGCAGCCTACCCAGGGACGTCTATGGCTACACCTTC CASSLPRDVYGYTF NA TRBV5-4 NA TRBJ1-2
TGCGCCAGCAGCAACAGGGGGTCGGTTGGCTACACCTTC CASSNRGSVGYTF TRBD1 TRBV5-1 NA TRBJ1-2
TGTGCCTGGAGTATGGCGGGAGGGCCCTTCTTCTCCTACGAGCAGTACTTC CAWSMAGGPFFSYEQYF TRBD2 TRBV30 NA TRBJ2-7
TGTGCCAGCAGATTCACAGATACGCAGTATTTT CASRFTDTQYF NA TRBV6-1 NA TRBJ2-3
TGTGCCAGCAGTGAAGTTGGTACTGAAGCTTTCTTT CASSEVGTEAFF NA TRBV2 NA TRBJ1-1
TGTGCCAGCAGCTTAATTGGAGCGGGCTCCTACGAGCAGTACTTC CASSLIGAGSYEQYF NA TRBV7-3 NA TRBJ2-7